Below, one T cell receptor beta chain is given with its context. What it binds is unknown. Germline loops: CDR1 LNHNV, CDR2 YYDKDF (reference sequence). CDR3 length: 14 residues. TCRdb re-called the 5' RACE reads and gives one entry per CDR3 protein, without DNA. The sample table includes approximately 340,000 distinct CDR3 sequences. The sample belongs to a study of monozygotic twins with inflammatory bowel disease. Researchers isolated total RNA from whole blood without sorting T cells. Study-level findings and limits: Whether twins were concordant or discordant made no difference to repertoire similarity, possibly from limited power.

The receptor was isolated from a human donor with ulcerative colitis or Crohn's disease, or a healthy co-twin of an affected twin (not recorded which). V usage is TRBV15 and J usage is TRBJ2-7. The sample consisted of blood. The CDR3 loop reads CATSSALSSYEQYF.